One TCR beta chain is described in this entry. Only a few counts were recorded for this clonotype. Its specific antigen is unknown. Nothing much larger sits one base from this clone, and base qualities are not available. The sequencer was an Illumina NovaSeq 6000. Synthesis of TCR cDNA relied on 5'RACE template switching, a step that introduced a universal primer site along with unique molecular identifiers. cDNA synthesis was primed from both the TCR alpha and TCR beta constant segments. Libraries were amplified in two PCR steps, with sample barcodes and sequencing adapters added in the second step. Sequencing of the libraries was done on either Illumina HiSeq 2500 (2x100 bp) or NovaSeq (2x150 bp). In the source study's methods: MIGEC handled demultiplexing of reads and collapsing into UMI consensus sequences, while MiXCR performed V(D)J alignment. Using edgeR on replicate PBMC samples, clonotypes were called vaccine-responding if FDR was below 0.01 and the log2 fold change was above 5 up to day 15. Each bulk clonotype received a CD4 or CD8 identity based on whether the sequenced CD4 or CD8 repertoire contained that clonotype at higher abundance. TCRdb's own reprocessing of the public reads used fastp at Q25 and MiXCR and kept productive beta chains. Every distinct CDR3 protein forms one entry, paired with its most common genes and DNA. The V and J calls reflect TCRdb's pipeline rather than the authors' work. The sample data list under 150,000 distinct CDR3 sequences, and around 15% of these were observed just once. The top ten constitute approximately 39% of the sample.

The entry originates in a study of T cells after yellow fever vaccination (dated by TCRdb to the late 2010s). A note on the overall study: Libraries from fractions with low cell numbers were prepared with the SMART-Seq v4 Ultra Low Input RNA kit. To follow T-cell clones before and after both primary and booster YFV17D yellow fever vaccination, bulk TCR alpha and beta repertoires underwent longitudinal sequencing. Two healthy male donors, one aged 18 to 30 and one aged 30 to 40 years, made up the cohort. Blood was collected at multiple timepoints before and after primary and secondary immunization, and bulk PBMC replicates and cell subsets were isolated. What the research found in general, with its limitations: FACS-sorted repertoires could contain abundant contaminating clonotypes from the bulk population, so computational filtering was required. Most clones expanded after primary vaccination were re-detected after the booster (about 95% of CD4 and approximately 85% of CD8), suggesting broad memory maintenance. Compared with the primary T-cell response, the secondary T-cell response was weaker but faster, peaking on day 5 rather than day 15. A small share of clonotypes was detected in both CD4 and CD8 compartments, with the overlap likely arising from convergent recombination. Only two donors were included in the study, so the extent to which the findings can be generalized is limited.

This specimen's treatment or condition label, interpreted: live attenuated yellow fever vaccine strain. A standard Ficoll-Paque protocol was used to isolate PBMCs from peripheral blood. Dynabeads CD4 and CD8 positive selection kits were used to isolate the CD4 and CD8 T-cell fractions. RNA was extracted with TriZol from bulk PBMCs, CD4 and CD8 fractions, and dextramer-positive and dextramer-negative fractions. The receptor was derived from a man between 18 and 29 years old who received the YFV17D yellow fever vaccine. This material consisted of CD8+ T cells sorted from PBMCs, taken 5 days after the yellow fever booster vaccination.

The sequenced DNA: TGTGCCAGCAGCCTAAAAGGGAACGAGCAGTACTTC. It codes for CASSLKGNEQYF. Here the chain combines TRBV7-6 and TRBJ2-7, with the D segment identity uncertain. V and J are truncated by 5 bases and 5 bases respectively, leaving an intervening sequence of 10 bases. Taken from cysteine to phenylalanine, the CDR3 has 12 residues. Left in the record is the CDR3 DNA by itself, 36 bases read in frame from the first base. CDR1 is given as SGHVS and CDR2 as FNYEAQ, both from the germline V gene.